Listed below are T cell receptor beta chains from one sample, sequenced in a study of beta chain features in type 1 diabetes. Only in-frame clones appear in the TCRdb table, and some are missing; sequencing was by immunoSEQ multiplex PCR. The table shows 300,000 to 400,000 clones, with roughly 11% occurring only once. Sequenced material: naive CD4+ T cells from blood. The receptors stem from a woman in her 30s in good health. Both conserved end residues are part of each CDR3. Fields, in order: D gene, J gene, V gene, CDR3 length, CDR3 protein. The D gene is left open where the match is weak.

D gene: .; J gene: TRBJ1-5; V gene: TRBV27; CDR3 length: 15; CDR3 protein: CASSSYKGRNQPQHF
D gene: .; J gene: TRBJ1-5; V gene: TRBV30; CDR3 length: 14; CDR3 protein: CAWSVGVHNQPQHF
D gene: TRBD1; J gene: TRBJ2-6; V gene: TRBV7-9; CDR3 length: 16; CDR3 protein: CASSPGTDSGANVLTF
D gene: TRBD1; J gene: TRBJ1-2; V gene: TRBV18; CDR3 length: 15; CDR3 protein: CASSPNTGTGIGYTF
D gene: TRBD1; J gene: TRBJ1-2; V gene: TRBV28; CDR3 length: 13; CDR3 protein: CASSQDRAYGYTF
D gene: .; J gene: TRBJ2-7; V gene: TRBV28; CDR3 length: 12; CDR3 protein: CASCRTGYEQYF
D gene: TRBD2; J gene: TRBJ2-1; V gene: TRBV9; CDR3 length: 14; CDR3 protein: CASSVRDYLDEQFF
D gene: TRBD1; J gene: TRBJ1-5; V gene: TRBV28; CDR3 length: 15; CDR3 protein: CASSGTGTRAQPQHF
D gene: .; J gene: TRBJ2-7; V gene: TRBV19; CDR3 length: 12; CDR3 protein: CASSFTSGEQYF
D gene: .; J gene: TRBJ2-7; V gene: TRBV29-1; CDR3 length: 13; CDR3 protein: CSVGLHRAYEQYF
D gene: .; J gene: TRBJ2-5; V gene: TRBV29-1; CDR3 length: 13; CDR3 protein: CSGSTGPQETQYF
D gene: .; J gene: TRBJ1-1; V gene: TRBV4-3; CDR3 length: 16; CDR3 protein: CASSQSRTAMNTEAFF
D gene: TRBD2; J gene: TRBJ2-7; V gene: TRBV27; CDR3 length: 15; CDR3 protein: CASSLKTSGAYEQYF
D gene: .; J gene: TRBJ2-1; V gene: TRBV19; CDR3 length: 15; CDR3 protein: CASSSLDRLRDEQFF
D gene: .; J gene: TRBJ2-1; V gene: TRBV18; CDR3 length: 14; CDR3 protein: CASSPRNGEGEQFF
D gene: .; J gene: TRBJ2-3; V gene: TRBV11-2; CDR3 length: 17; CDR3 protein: CASSFIQTPTGADTQYF
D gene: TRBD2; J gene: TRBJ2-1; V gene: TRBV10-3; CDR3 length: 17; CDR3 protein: CAISEPLLAGGRDEQFF
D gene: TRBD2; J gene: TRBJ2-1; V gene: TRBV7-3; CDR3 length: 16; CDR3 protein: CASSLTLSSGYNEQFF
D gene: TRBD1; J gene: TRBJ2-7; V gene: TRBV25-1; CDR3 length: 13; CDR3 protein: CASSWDRGYEQYF
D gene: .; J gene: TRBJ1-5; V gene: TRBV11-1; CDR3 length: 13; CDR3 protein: CASSPRPNQPQHF
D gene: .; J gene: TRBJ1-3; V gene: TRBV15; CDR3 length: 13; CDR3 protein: CATSRGGGNTIYF
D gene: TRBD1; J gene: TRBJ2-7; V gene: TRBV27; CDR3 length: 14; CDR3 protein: CASSGQGLSYEQYF
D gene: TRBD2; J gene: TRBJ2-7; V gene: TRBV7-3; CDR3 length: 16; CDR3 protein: CASSPRGGTPNYEQYF
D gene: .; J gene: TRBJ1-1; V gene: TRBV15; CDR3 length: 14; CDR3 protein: CATSRDLGNTEAFF
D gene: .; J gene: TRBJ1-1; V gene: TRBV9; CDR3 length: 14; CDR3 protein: CASSVRAWGTEAFF
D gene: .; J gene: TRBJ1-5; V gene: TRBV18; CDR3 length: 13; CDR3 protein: CASSLRGPQPQHF
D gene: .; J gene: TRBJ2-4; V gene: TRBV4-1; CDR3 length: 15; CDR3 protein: CASSPSDNHGNIQYF
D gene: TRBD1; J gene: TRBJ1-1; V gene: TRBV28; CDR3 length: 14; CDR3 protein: CASRRQGLNTEAFF
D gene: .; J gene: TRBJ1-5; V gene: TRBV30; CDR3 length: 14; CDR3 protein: CAWSVGGSNQPQHF
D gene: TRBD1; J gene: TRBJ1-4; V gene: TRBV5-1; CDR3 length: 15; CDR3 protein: CASSQADRGGEKLFF
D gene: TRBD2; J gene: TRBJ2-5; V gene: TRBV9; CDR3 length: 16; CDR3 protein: CASSVGRETLGETQYF
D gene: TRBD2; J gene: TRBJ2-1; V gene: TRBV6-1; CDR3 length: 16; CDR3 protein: CASSEPTSGRRNEQFF
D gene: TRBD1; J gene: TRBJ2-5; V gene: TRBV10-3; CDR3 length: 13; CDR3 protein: CAVRQGWRETQYF
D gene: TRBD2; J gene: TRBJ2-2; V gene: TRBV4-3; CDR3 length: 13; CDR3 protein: CASSGLALGELFF
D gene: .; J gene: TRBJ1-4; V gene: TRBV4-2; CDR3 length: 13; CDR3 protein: CASSQDREQLLFF
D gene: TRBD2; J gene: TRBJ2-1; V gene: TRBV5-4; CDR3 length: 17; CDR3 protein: CASSPYSGRTSYNEQFF
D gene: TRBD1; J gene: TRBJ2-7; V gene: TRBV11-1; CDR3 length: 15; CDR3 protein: CASSLEDRGSYEQYF
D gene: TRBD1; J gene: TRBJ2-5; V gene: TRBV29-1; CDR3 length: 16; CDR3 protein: CSVVGLTGQIQETQYF
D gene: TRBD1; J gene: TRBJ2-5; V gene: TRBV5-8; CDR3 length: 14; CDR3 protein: CASSAGQGGETQYF
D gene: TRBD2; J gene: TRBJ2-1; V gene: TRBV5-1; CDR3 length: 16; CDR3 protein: CASSLRPGLAGMEQFF
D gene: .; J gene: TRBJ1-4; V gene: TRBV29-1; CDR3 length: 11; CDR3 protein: CSVEGGVGLFF
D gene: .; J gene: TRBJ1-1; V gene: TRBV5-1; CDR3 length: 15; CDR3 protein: CASSYSSQVYTEAFF
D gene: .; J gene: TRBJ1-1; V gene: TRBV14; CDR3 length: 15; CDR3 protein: CASRLTGVMNTEAFF
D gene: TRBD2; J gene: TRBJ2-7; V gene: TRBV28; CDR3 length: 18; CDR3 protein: CASSTNGLAGGNSYEQYF
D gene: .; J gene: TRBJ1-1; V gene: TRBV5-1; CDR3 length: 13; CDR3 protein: CASNFQGTTEAFF
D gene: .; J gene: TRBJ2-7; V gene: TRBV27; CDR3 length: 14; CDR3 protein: CASGPGLLFHEQYF
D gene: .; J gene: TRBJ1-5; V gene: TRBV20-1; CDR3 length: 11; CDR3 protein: CSATRSQPQHF
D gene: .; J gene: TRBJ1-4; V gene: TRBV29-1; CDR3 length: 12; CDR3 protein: CSVAAGREKLFF
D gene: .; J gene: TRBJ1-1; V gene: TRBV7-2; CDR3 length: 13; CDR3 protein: CASSLAQGGEAFF
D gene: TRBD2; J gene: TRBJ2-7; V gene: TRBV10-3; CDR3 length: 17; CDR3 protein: CAISDYTSGRGSYEQYF
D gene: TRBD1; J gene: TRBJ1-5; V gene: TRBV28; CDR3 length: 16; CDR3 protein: CASSFSSGQGNQPQHF
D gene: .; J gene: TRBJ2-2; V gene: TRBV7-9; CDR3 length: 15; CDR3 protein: CASSYGQSNTGELFF